The clone carrying this T cell receptor beta chain was observed a few times. The CDR3 has 13 amino acids. The germline V gene has CDR1 SEHNR and CDR2 FQNEAQ (reference sequence). Trimming took 5 bases from V and 6 from J, leaving 11 bases between them. The data are from a study of identical twins. Each donor (without exception) was a healthy Caucasian. TCRdb re-called the 5' RACE reads with MiXCR, one entry per CDR3 protein. The sample yields 400,000 to 500,000 distinct CDR3 sequences, about 18% seen once. The genes are TRBV7-9 and TRBJ2-1; tentative D call: TRBD2 (5 bases). The material sequenced was naive T cells sorted from blood. This sequence originates from a man aged 50 to 59 in good health. The CDR3 DNA follows: TGTGCCAGCAGCCTGGACTTTGGCAATGAGCAGTTCTTC. Translating gives CASSLDFGNEQFF.